This T cell receptor beta chain emerged from a study of shared clonotypes between healthy human individuals. Overall study results and limits: Roughly 5.3% of naive CD4 clonotypes were common to a few donors.

CD4+ cells yielded CD45RA+ naive and CD45RA-negative memory subsets. Of note for this clone: Its antigen remains unknown.

Germline V gives CDR1 SGHAT, CDR2 FQNNGV. The CDR3 totals 16 residues. Trimming shortened V by 6 bases and J by 4 bases, and 19 bases separated the two germline ends. At deep level, the assay was performed. TCRdb keeps only in-frame clones here, not all; method: immunoSEQ multiplex PCR. The sample lists approximately 2,000,000 clones; roughly 90% were seen once. The chain couples TRBV11-2 to TRBJ2-1; D may be TRBD2 (6 bases). The clonotype was recovered from a man aged 18-30 years in good health. Some clones in this sample may be carry-over from other donors' samples. The sequenced sample was naive CD4+ T cells from PBMCs. Subset given: CD45RA+ positively selected. CDR3 DNA sequence: TGTGCCAGCAGTCTTGTAAGGGGCGGGATATACAATGAGCAGTTCTTC. Amino acids: CASSLVRGGIYNEQFF.